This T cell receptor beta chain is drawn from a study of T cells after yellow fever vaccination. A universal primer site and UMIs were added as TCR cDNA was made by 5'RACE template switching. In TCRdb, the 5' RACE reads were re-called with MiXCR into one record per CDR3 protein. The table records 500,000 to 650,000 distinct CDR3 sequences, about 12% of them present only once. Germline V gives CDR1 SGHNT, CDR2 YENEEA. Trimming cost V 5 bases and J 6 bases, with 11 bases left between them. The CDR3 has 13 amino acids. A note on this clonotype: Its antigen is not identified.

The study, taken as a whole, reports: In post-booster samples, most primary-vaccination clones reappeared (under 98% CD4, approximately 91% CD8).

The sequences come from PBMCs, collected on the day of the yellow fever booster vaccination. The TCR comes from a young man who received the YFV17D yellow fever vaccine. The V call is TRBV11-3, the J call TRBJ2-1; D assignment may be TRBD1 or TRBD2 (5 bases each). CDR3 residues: CASSRDSGNEQFF. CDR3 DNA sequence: TGTGCCAGCAGCCGAGACAGCGGCAATGAGCAGTTCTTC.